One sample yielded the 20 T cell receptor beta chains listed below, sequenced in a study of T cells in Graves' hyperthyroidism and ophthalmopathy. The investigators amplified TCR beta CDR3 regions from RNA transcripts. The HTBI primer set was used in a first-round RT-PCR of the TCR CDR3. TCRdb itself ran the multiplex PCR reads through MiXCR, one entry per CDR3 protein. The table shows around 450,000 distinct CDR3 sequences, with roughly an eighth occurring only once. The sequenced sample was blood. The receptors derive from a woman under 30 with Graves' hyperthyroidism.

This clonotype was detected many times. The rearrangement joins TRBV28 to TRBJ2-1, with D possibly TRBD1 on 5 matching bases. The CDR3 covers 13 residues. V was cut by 5 bases and J by 15 bases, with 20 bases left in between. The germline V gene has CDR1 MDHEN and CDR2 SYDVKM. The CDR3 loop reads CASSLSEQGIRFF. The DNA for the CDR3 is TGTGCCAGCAGTCTATCCGAGCAGGGAATTCGGTTCTTC.

Of note for this clonotype: A much larger clone differs from this one at a single base, so this may be a read error. The rearrangement joins TRBV5-1 to TRBJ2-5, with 7 bases fitting TRBD1. Trimming at V came to 4 bases and at J to 2 bases, leaving 8 bases not matched to a gene. Germline loops: CDR1 SGHRS, CDR2 YFSETQ. The CDR3 runs to 15 residues. The CDR3 DNA follows: TGCGCCAGCAGCATTGGTCAGGGGGTTCAAGAGACCCAGTACTTC. Protein product: CASSIGQGVQETQYF.

In its sample, this clonotype was seen many times. This chain links TRBV12-3 or TRBV12-4 with TRBJ2-7; weak D call: TRBD2 (5 bases). Trimming cost V 7 bases and J 3 bases, with 13 bases left between them. This CDR3 is 13 amino acids long. The CDR3 coding sequence is TGTGCCAGCACCTCGGACTCCCGCTACGAGCAGTACTTC. Its translation is CASTSDSRYEQYF.

The chain has TRBV10-3 and TRBJ2-5; tentatively, D is TRBD1 (5 bases). V dropped 4 bases and J dropped 5 bases, with 11 bases sitting between them. The length of the CDR3 is 13 residues. In germline, CDR1 is ENHRY, CDR2 SYGVKD. In DNA, the CDR3 is TGTGCCATCAGTGGTGGGGCCCGGGAGACCCAGTACTTC. As protein: CAISGGARETQYF.

This clonotype was observed at least ten times. The rearrangement links TRBV29-1 to TRBJ2-1; tentatively, D is TRBD2 (7 bases). The length of the CDR3 is 15 residues. CDR1 and CDR2 from the germline V gene are SQVTM and ANQGSEA. The V gene lost 2 bases and the J gene lost 4 bases, with 15 bases spanning the gap. In nucleotides, the CDR3 is TGCAGCGTTGAACTCCCCAGGGGAGGGTACAATGAGCAGTTCTTC. Protein: CSVELPRGGYNEQFF.

Many counts were recorded for this clonotype. The chain is built from TRBV28 and TRBJ1-1; the D gene is possibly TRBD1 (6 bases). CDR1 and CDR2 (germline): MDHEN, SYDVKM. V lost 5 bases and J 0 bases, leaving 13 bases between the germline ends. The CDR3 is made up of 15 amino acids. Here the CDR3 reads CASSLGQPMNTEAFF. CDR3 coding DNA: TGTGCCAGCAGTCTCGGACAGCCGATGAACACTGAAGCTTTCTTT. The full variable domain, in which reference TRBV28 and TRBJ1-1 provide the parts outside the CDR3, is DVKVTQSSRYLVKRTGEKVFLECVQDMDHENMFWYRQDPGLGLRLIYFSYDVKMKEKGDIPEGYSVSREKKERFSLILESASTNQTSMYLCASSLGQPMNTEAFFGQGTRLTVV.

This clonotype was detected many times. The chain carries TRBV28 and TRBJ2-5, with D perhaps matching TRBD1 or TRBD2 (5 bases each). CDR1 is MDHEN, CDR2 SYDVKM, per germline. V lost 8 bases to trimming and J lost 11 bases, with 24 bases between them. There are 14 residues in the CDR3. The CDR3, as DNA: TGTGCCAGCCGGAAGCCGGGACGGGACGGGTCACAGTACTTC. The encoded protein is CASRKPGRDGSQYF.

The sample holds many counts of this clonotype. This chain uses TRBV4-1 with TRBJ1-6; D remains ambiguous. The CDR3 contains 17 residues. The germline CDR1 and CDR2 sequences are MGHRA and YSYEKL. The ends were cut back, 3 bases at V and 7 bases at J, with 19 bases in the middle. Here the CDR3 reads CASSQYPFGRSNSPLHF. CDR3 sequence (DNA): TGCGCCAGCAGCCAGTACCCATTCGGACGGTCCAATTCACCCCTCCACTTT.

The chain couples TRBV6-2 or TRBV6-3 to TRBJ2-7; perhaps TRBD1 as D (6 bases). Germline loops: CDR1 MNHEY, CDR2 SVGEGT. With 7 bases removed from V and 0 bases from J, the gap between germline ends came to 13 bases. This CDR3 is built from 14 residues. CDR3: CASKGQLSSYEQYF. The CDR3 bases are TGTGCCAGCAAAGGACAGCTTAGCTCCTACGAGCAGTACTTC.

This clonotype was detected only a few times. This chain joins TRBV7-6 and TRBJ1-2; unclear D gene. This CDR3 has 12 amino acids. V shed 6 bases and J shed 5 bases, with 10 bases lying between them. Germline CDR1 SGHVS, CDR2 FNYEAQ. CDR3 DNA: TGTGCCAGCAGTTCTTTCCTATATGGCTACACCTTC. The encoded protein is CASSSFLYGYTF.

Many counts were recorded for this clonotype. The V and J genes are TRBV28 and TRBJ2-5; tentatively, D is TRBD1 or TRBD2 (5 bases each). The germline V gene encodes CDR1 MDHEN and CDR2 SYDVKM. This CDR3 contains 13 residues. Trimming cost V 5 bases and J 5 bases, with 12 bases left between them. CDR3 residues: CASSVGPRETQYF. The DNA for the CDR3 is TGTGCCAGCAGTGTGGGACCGAGGGAGACCCAGTACTTC.

This clonotype was seen at least ten times. The rearrangement uses TRBV30 and TRBJ2-7; no firm D call. Germline V gives CDR1 GTSNPN, CDR2 SVGIG (reference sequence). The CDR3 spans 13 residues. V lost 1 base and J 6 bases, leaving 13 bases between the germline ends. The DNA of the CDR3 is TGTGCCTGGAGTGGGAGCTCCAAGGGCGAGCAGTACTTC. Translated: CAWSGSSKGEQYF.

A few counts support this clonotype. This sequence joins TRBV27 and TRBJ1-2; 8 nucleotides agree with TRBD1. Germline V CDR1 and CDR2: MNHEY, SMNVEV (reference sequence). Trimming removed 2 bases from V and 4 bases from J; junction bases left unmatched: 9. The CDR3 totals 16 residues. CDR3 in DNA: TGTGCCAGCAGTTTACGTGGGCAGGGGGCGCGCTATGGCTACACCTTC. Translated: CASSLRGQGARYGYTF.

This clonotype was detected ten times or more. The chain combines TRBV13 with TRBJ1-2; no reliable D call. Trimming left V 5 bases short and J 3 bases short, with 13 bases between. The germline CDR1 and CDR2 sequences are PRHDT and FYEKMQ (reference sequence). The CDR3 is made up of 14 amino acids. CDR3 protein: CASSVGRGYYGYTF. Here the CDR3 DNA reads TGTGCCAGCAGCGTTGGACGGGGATACTATGGCTACACCTTC.

The rearrangement uses TRBV7-3 and TRBJ2-5; possibly TRBD1 for D (5 bases). This CDR3 comprises 15 residues. From germline, CDR1 is SGHTA and CDR2 FQGTGA. The germline V and J ends were trimmed by 3 bases and 5 bases, with 16 bases remaining between them. This chain's CDR3 is CASSLGQQDGETQYF. The CDR3, as DNA: TGTGCCAGCAGCTTGGGCCAACAGGACGGGGAGACCCAGTACTTC.

V usage is TRBV6-1 and J usage is TRBJ1-1; no definite D call. There are 15 residues in the CDR3. Germline lookup yields CDR1 MNHNS and CDR2 SASEGT. V was shortened by 1 base and J by 0 bases, with 9 bases between the two germline ends. The CDR3, as DNA: TGTGCCAGCAGTGAAGAGCCGGATATGAACACTGAAGCTTTCTTT. Translation gives CASSEEPDMNTEAFF.

This clonotype showed up just a few times. CDR3 sequence reads: CASSLPGQEHYGYTF. DNA for the CDR3: TGTGCCAGCAGCCTCCCGGGACAGGAGCACTATGGCTACACCTTC. The rearrangement links TRBV5-8 to TRBJ1-2, with TRBD1 matching over 8 bases. Germline assignment: CDR1 SGHTS and CDR2 YDEGEE. Losses at the gene ends were 4 bases for V and 3 bases for J; bases not matched to a gene: 8. CDR3 size: 15 residues.

This clonotype came up a few times. The rearrangement links TRBV2 to TRBJ1-5; TRBD1 agrees at 8 bases. There are 14 residues in the CDR3. Germline V CDR1 and CDR2: SNHLY, FYNNEI. J lost 7 bases, V lost 5 bases, and 7 bases had no gene match. The CDR3 loop reads CASSKTGVGQPQHF. The CDR3 bases are TGTGCCAGCAGTAAGACAGGGGTGGGGCAGCCCCAGCATTTT.

In its sample, this clonotype was seen a few times. V usage is TRBV30 and J usage is TRBJ1-6, with 8 bases fitting TRBD1. Looked up from germline, CDR1 is GTSNPN and CDR2 is SVGIG (reference sequence). The ends lost 1 base at V and 6 bases at J; junction bases unmatched: 5. CDR3 length equals 15 residues. The CDR3 DNA reads TGTGCCTGGAGTGCATATGACAGGGGTAATTCACCCCTCCACTTT. It is translated as CAWSAYDRGNSPLHF.

This clonotype was observed at least ten times. One end of the junction does not line up with germline, which may come from a read error. The chain joins TRBV16 to TRBJ2-3; 7 bases match TRBD2. This CDR3 comprises 15 residues. Germline V CDR1 and CDR2: KGHSY, FQNENV. The CDR3 loop reads CVSSQSNGRTDTQYF. Written as DNA, the CDR3 is TGTGTCAGCAGCCAATCGAACGGGAGGACAGATACGCAGTATTTT.